The table lists the clone carrying this T cell receptor (beta chain) with a count of one. This record comes from a study of blood T cells in healthy people across ages. Trimming removed 3 bases at V and 6 bases at J, with 9 bases between. CDR3 length: 12 amino acids. Germline loops: CDR1 LGHDT, CDR2 YNNKEL (reference sequence). The use of a sample-barcoded 5' primer and a J-beta primer mix characterized a second PCR of roughly 7 to 11 cycles. Samples each returned at least 2.5 million CDR3-containing paired-end reads. In TCRdb, the 5' RACE reads were re-called with MiXCR into one record per CDR3 protein. The sample lists around 580,000 distinct CDR3 sequences, roughly 43% seen once, with roughly 25% in the top ten.

The rearrangement uses TRBV3-1 and TRBJ2-7; D gene unclear. The clonotype comes from an elderly man in good health. The sequenced sample was blood. CDR3 in amino acids: CASSQLGSEQYF. CDR3 coding DNA: TGTGCCAGCAGCCAGTTGGGAAGCGAGCAGTACTTC.